The 28 T cell receptor beta chains reported below all come from one sample, sequenced in a study of shared clonotypes between healthy human individuals. CD45RO-negative, CCR7-selected cells formed the naive CD8 fraction, which excluded terminally differentiated effector memory CD45RA+ cells. Assay: immunoSEQ multiplex PCR; the TCRdb copy retains only in-frame clones and omits some. Here the sample spans around 550,000 clones, about 95% being singletons. Input material: naive CD8+ T cells sorted from blood. These receptor sequences come from a woman aged 25 to 39 in good health.

The chain has TRBV28 and TRBJ2-1; no clear D gene. Per germline, CDR1 MDHEN and CDR2 SYDVKM. The V and J ends lost 6 bases and 2 bases respectively, with 17 bases between them. The CDR3 runs to 16 residues. CDR3 bases: TGTGCCAGCAGCCCGAATCCGCCCCAACCCTACAATGAGCAGTTCTTC. Amino acid sequence: CASSPNPPQPYNEQFF. The full variable domain, completed using reference TRBV28 and TRBJ2-1, is DVKVTQSSRYLVKRTGEKVFLECVQDMDHENMFWYRQDPGLGLRLIYFSYDVKMKEKGDIPEGYSVSREKKERFSLILESASTNQTSMYLCASSPNPPQPYNEQFFGPGTRLTVL.

This rearrangement joins TRBV7-2 to TRBJ2-5; TRBD1 might be the D (6 bases). CDR3 length: 11 residues. The ends were cut back, 7 bases at V and 11 bases at J, with 14 bases in the middle. The V gene's germline CDR1 is SGHTA and CDR2 FQGNSA. The CDR3 loop is CASITEGEQYF. Written as DNA, the CDR3 is TGTGCCAGCATCACAGAGGGGGAGCAGTACTTC.

This chain links TRBV28 with TRBJ2-7; 12 bases line up with TRBD2. This CDR3 comprises 16 residues. Looked up from germline, CDR1 is MDHEN and CDR2 is SYDVKM. With 1 base clipped from V and 7 bases from J, the junction kept 8 bases outside the gene matches. For the CDR3, the DNA is TGTGCCAGCAGTTTATTTGGACTAGCGGGGCTCTCGGAGCAGTACTTC. It encodes CASSLFGLAGLSEQYF.

Note on this clone: At one boundary the junction diverges from the germline segment, which might be a read error. This chain joins TRBV27 and TRBJ2-1, with D possibly called TRBD1 or TRBD2 (5 bases each). Germline CDR1 reads MNHEY; CDR2 reads SMNVEV (reference sequence). The CDR3 length is 14 residues. In DNA, the CDR3 is TGTGCCAGCAGTTTATCGAGAAGATTGGGGGACGGGGTCTTC. Protein product: CASSLSRRLGDGVF.

This chain joins TRBV2 and TRBJ2-7; no reliable D call. V lost 10 bases and J 4 bases, leaving 14 bases between the germline ends. Germline values: CDR1 SNHLY, CDR2 FYNNEI. The CDR3 consists of 12 residues. The DNA of the CDR3 is TGTGCCATCGGGCCCCTGCCGTACGAGCAGTACTTC. Protein: CAIGPLPYEQYF.

The chain joins TRBV2 to TRBJ2-5, with D perhaps matching TRBD2 (5 bases). V was clipped by 2 bases and J by 11 bases, with 21 bases between them. The CDR3 has 15 residues. Germline loops: CDR1 SNHLY, CDR2 FYNNEI. CDR3 sequence (DNA): TGTGCCAGCAGTGAAAACAGAGACTCTCCCCGCGGGCAGTACTTC. It is translated as CASSENRDSPRGQYF.

The J gene is TRBJ2-1, the V gene TRBV4-2; the D is unclear. CDR1 and CDR2 (germline): LGHNA, YNFKEQ. The CDR3 totals 16 residues. V was cut by 4 bases and J by 8 bases, with 21 bases left in between. CDR3 amino acids: CASSPRDIVVHDEQFF. DNA of the CDR3: TGTGCCAGCAGCCCCCGAGACATAGTGGTCCACGATGAGCAGTTCTTC.

V usage is TRBV27 and J usage is TRBJ2-3, with 9 bases lining up with TRBD2. The germline V gene encodes CDR1 MNHEY and CDR2 SMNVEV (reference sequence). The CDR3 has 15 residues. Trimming took 5 bases from V and 2 from J; bases not matched to a gene: 5. The DNA of the CDR3 is TGTGCCAGCAGTCCTCTAGCGGGATACACAGATACGCAGTATTTT. It codes for CASSPLAGYTDTQYF.

The chain joins TRBV4-2 to TRBJ1-1; D call uncertain. CDR3 length equals 13 residues. Looked up from germline, CDR1 is LGHNA and CDR2 is YNFKEQ. V was pared by 6 bases and J by 3 bases, with 11 bases between. CDR3 residues: CASSHNWDTEAFF. CDR3 DNA: TGTGCCAGCAGTCATAACTGGGACACTGAAGCTTTCTTT.

The chain joins TRBV9 to TRBJ2-7; perhaps TRBD2 as D (5 bases). This CDR3 spans 14 amino acids. CDR1 and CDR2 from the germline V gene are SGDLS and YYNGEE. V lost 4 bases, J lost 0 bases, and 11 bases lay in between. This CDR3 reads CASSPGLSSYEQYF. DNA for the CDR3: TGTGCCAGCAGCCCAGGACTGTCCTCCTACGAGCAGTACTTC.

This clone was seen once. The chain combines TRBV6-1 with TRBJ2-3, with 9 nucleotides matching TRBD2. From germline, CDR1 is MNHNS and CDR2 SASEGT. The CDR3 is 17 residues long. V was clipped by 2 bases and J by 8 bases; unmatched bases: 14. The CDR3, as DNA: TGTGCCAGCAGTGAAAGACAACTTTCACTAGCGGGTAGTACGCAGTATTTT. Protein product: CASSERQLSLAGSTQYF.

The V gene is TRBV7-9, the J gene TRBJ1-4; 7 bases map to TRBD1. The trim removed 3 bases at V and 7 bases at J, leaving 14 bases unmatched. The CDR3 has 17 residues. CDR1 SEHNR and CDR2 FQNEAQ come from the germline V gene (reference sequence). In DNA, the CDR3 is TGTGCCAGCAGCTTTTTTACTGACAGGGATGGGGGTGAAAAACTGTTTTTT. Translated: CASSFFTDRDGGEKLFF.

V usage is TRBV28 and J usage is TRBJ2-7, with D unresolved. Germline CDR1 reads MDHEN; CDR2 reads SYDVKM. V lost 4 bases and J 6 bases, leaving 7 bases between the germline ends. The CDR3 runs 11 residues. The CDR3 is CASSSPLEQYF. CDR3 coding DNA: TGTGCCAGCAGTTCCCCTCTCGAGCAGTACTTC.

The gene calls are TRBV10-3 and TRBJ1-1, with a tentative D call TRBD1 (5 bases). This CDR3 contains 15 residues. Trimming stripped 2 bases from V and 3 bases from J, with 13 bases between. Per germline, CDR1 ENHRY and CDR2 SYGVKD. The CDR3: CAISEPGGMDTEAFF. CDR3 sequence (DNA): TGTGCCATCAGTGAGCCCGGGGGTATGGACACTGAAGCTTTCTTT.

The V call is TRBV6-6, the J call TRBJ2-7; tentatively, D is TRBD2 (5 bases). Deletions cut 5 bases from V and 5 bases from J, with 19 bases between. Germline lookup yields CDR1 MNHNY and CDR2 SVGAGI (reference sequence). This CDR3 comprises 15 residues. The CDR3 protein is CASSGSARAFDEQYF. DNA for the CDR3: TGTGCCAGCAGTGGGAGCGCACGAGCCTTCGACGAGCAGTACTTC.

This chain connects TRBV5-6 to TRBJ1-5; no reliable D call. CDR3 size: 16 residues. The germline gives CDR1 SGHDT, CDR2 YYEEEE. Trimming removed 0 bases at V and 1 base at J, with 11 bases between. For the CDR3, the DNA is TGTGCCAGCAGCTTGGCCGCCGGTGGCAGCAATCAGCCCCAGCATTTT. Amino acids: CASSLAAGGSNQPQHF.

The CDR3 sequence is CASSLYQGREFYEQYF. CDR3 in DNA: TGTGCCAGCAGCTTATACCAGGGGCGGGAATTCTACGAGCAGTACTTC. The chain employs TRBV7-9 and TRBJ2-7, with D perhaps assigned TRBD1 or TRBD2 (6 bases each). The ends were cut back, 2 bases at V and 3 bases at J, with 17 bases in the middle. The CDR3 sequence is 16 residues long. The germline CDR1 and CDR2 sequences are SEHNR and FQNEAQ (reference sequence).

The chain recombines TRBV28 with TRBJ1-3, with D tentatively TRBD1 (6 bases). V was pared by 7 bases and J by 0 bases, with 19 bases between. Germline assignment: CDR1 MDHEN and CDR2 SYDVKM. This CDR3 is 17 amino acids long. DNA for the CDR3: TGTGCCAGCAAAACACCCGACAGGCGGTCCTCTGGAAACACCATATATTTT. Amino acids: CASKTPDRRSSGNTIYF.

The DNA of the CDR3 is TGTGCCAGCAGCGCAGACGGGAGCTCCTACGAGCAGTACTTC. It codes for CASSADGSSYEQYF. The V gene is TRBV7-9, the J gene TRBJ2-7, with D tentatively TRBD2 (6 bases). The CDR3 is 14 residues long. Germline V gives CDR1 SEHNR, CDR2 FQNEAQ (reference sequence). Trimming cost V 5 bases and J 0 bases, with 11 bases left between them.

The rearrangement uses TRBV4-1 and TRBJ2-3; D is perhaps TRBD2 (6 bases). Per the germline V gene, CDR1 is MGHRA and CDR2 is YSYEKL. This CDR3 region has 17 residues. Trimming left V 0 bases short and J 5 bases short, with 18 bases between. The CDR3 loop is CASSQELSGSEEDTQYF. CDR3 nucleotide sequence: TGCGCCAGCAGCCAAGAATTATCCGGGAGTGAGGAAGATACGCAGTATTTT.

Notes on this clone: Other DNA sequences in this specimen translate into the identical CDR3. The genes are TRBV27 and TRBJ1-6; a possible D gene is TRBD1 (5 bases). This CDR3 region has 14 residues. Trimming took off 2 bases at V and 3 bases at J, with 5 bases between the two ends. Germline CDR1 MNHEY, CDR2 SMNVEV (reference sequence). For the CDR3, the DNA is TGTGCCAGCAGTTTAGGGGGCTATAATTCACCCCTCCACTTT. It encodes CASSLGGYNSPLHF.

Turning to this clone: The same CDR3 also results from other DNA sequences found in this sample. The V and J genes are TRBV11-3 and TRBJ2-3; 7 bases fit TRBD1. The germline V gene has CDR1 SGHNT and CDR2 YENEEA. J gave up 4 bases and V 5 bases, and 3 bases lay outside the gene matches. CDR3 length: 13 amino acids. DNA of the CDR3: TGTGCCAGCAGCCCGGGGACAGCAGATACGCAGTATTTT. Its translation: CASSPGTADTQYF.

This chain links TRBV28 with TRBJ2-1, with TRBD2 identical over 8 bases. This CDR3 spans 16 amino acids. Germline CDR1 and CDR2: MDHEN and SYDVKM. V lost 4 bases to trimming and J lost 5 bases; unmatched junction nucleotides: 10. This CDR3 is CASSSTPGGPDNEQFF. The DNA for the CDR3 is TGTGCCAGCAGTTCAACACCGGGAGGGCCGGACAATGAGCAGTTCTTC.

The chain combines TRBV28 with TRBJ1-1; tentative D call: TRBD1 (5 bases). V was pared by 6 bases and J by 10 bases, with 24 bases between. The CDR3 totals 15 residues. Germline values: CDR1 MDHEN, CDR2 SYDVKM. The CDR3 nucleotides read TGTGCCAGCAGCCTTATCGGGACGGCGGGTAACGTAGCTTTCTTT. Translation: CASSLIGTAGNVAFF.

The chain carries TRBV27 and TRBJ2-7; D remains unclear. The CDR3 loop spans 14 amino acids. Trimming left V 6 bases short and J 3 bases short, with 15 bases between. Germline V gene data show CDR1 as MNHEY and CDR2 as SMNVEV (reference sequence). CDR3: CASSAERAVYEQYF. CDR3 nucleotides: TGTGCCAGCAGCGCGGAGAGAGCAGTCTACGAGCAGTACTTC.

The genes are TRBV2 and TRBJ2-5; D remains unclear. The DNA end lines up better with TRBJ2-7; the J call may be wrong. This CDR3 is 11 amino acids long. Germline CDR1 is SNHLY and CDR2 is FYNNEI. CDR3 nucleotides: TGTGCCAGCAGTGAACGCTACGAGCAGTACTTC. Its protein product is CASSERYEQYF.

The chain has TRBV7-6 and TRBJ2-1; 7 bases line up with TRBD1. With 4 bases clipped from V and 0 bases from J, the junction kept 15 bases outside the gene matches. The V gene's germline CDR1 is SGHVS and CDR2 FNYEAQ. This CDR3 is built from 19 residues. The CDR3 nucleotides read TGTGCCAGCAGCTCTGAACGGGGACAGTTTCATAGCTCCTACAATGAGCAGTTCTTC. Translation gives CASSSERGQFHSSYNEQFF.

This chain uses TRBV7-9 with TRBJ1-3, with D unclear. Trimming stripped 5 bases from V and 0 bases from J, with 11 bases between. The CDR3 has 15 amino acids. The germline V gene encodes CDR1 SEHNR and CDR2 FQNEAQ (reference sequence). The CDR3 coding sequence is TGTGCCAGCAGCGGACCCTGGGGCTCTGGAAACACCATATATTTT. Its protein is CASSGPWGSGNTIYF.